This entry lists 25 T cell receptor beta chains sequenced from one sample in a study of blood T cell repertoires in COVID-19. TCRdb's copy holds only in-frame clones and misses some; the assay was immunoSEQ multiplex PCR. The profile covers about 200,000 clones, with 88% appearing a single time and under 2% taken by the ten largest. Source material: peripheral blood. Every receptor here comes from a man between 18 and 35 years old with active or convalescent COVID-19.

The rearrangement uses TRBV27 and TRBJ2-2, with TRBD1 matching over 8 bases. CDR1 and CDR2 (germline): MNHEY, SMNVEV (reference sequence). Trimming cost V 3 bases and J 6 bases; bases outside gene matches: 3. The CDR3 covers 14 residues. CDR3 nucleotide sequence: TGTGCCAGCAGTTTGTCAGGGGGCCCCGGGGAGCTGTTTTTT. Translated: CASSLSGGPGELFF.

The chain recombines TRBV5-4 with TRBJ2-1; a weak D match, TRBD1 (5 bases). The CDR3 length is 13 residues. Trimming removed 3 bases at V and 5 bases at J, with 9 bases between. CDR1 and CDR2 from the germline V gene are SGHNT and YYREEE (reference sequence). CDR3 in DNA: TGTGCCAGCAGCTCCGGCAGGGACAATGAGCAGTTCTTC. Translating gives CASSSGRDNEQFF.

The CDR3 DNA reads TGTGCCAGCAGTTTGTTCCAGGGGGCGTCCGGTGGCTACACCTTC. This encodes CASSLFQGASGGYTF. The J gene is TRBJ1-2, the V gene TRBV27; 8 bases map to TRBD1. Per germline, CDR1 MNHEY and CDR2 SMNVEV (reference sequence). The CDR3 consists of 15 residues. V dropped 3 bases and J dropped 7; count of bases not matched to a gene: 10.

CDR3 bases: TGTGCCAGCAGTGAACGATTCGGGGGAAACATTCAGTACTTC. Its protein is CASSERFGGNIQYF. The chain uses TRBV6-1 and TRBJ2-4; D is possibly TRBD2 (6 bases). V dropped 2 bases and J dropped 6 bases, with 11 bases sitting between them. The CDR3 loop spans 14 amino acids. The germline V gene has CDR1 MNHNS and CDR2 SASEGT.

V usage is TRBV15 and J usage is TRBJ1-6, with D possibly being TRBD1 (5 bases). V lost 9 bases and J 6 bases, leaving 18 bases between the germline ends. The CDR3 runs to 15 residues. Germline loops: CDR1 LNHNV, CDR2 YYDKDF (reference sequence). CDR3 nucleotide sequence: TGTGCCACGGCGGGGGGAACTTTACCTAATTCACCCCTCCACTTT. Protein sequence: CATAGGTLPNSPLHF.

This clone was detected only a few times. CDR3 nucleotides: TGTGCCAGCAGCCCGGGACAGGGGGGGTTTGAAGCTTTCTTT. It codes for CASSPGQGGFEAFF. The chain is built from TRBV4-2 and TRBJ1-1; 11 bases line up with TRBD1. Germline assignment: CDR1 LGHNA and CDR2 YNFKEQ. Trimming took 4 bases from V and 7 from J; bases not matched to a gene: 5. This CDR3 spans 14 amino acids.

The gene calls are TRBV7-2 and TRBJ1-6; 10 bases fit TRBD1. V dropped 5 bases and J dropped 9; count of bases not matched to a gene: 10. CDR1 SGHTA and CDR2 FQGNSA come from the germline V gene. This CDR3 is 16 amino acids long. The CDR3 sequence is CASSLNMGQGFSPLHF. In DNA, the CDR3 is TGTGCCAGCAGCCTAAATATGGGACAGGGGTTTTCACCCCTCCACTTT.

The rearrangement uses TRBV19 and TRBJ2-3, with 7 bases identical to TRBD2. The CDR3 is made up of 15 amino acids. V shed 4 bases, J shed 6 bases, and the junction held 10 bases outside the gene matches. Per germline, CDR1 LNHDA and CDR2 SQIVND (reference sequence). The CDR3: CASSKTARESDTQYF. In DNA, the CDR3 is TGTGCCAGTAGTAAGACCGCGCGGGAGTCCGATACGCAGTATTTT.

The chain couples TRBV12-3 or TRBV12-4 to TRBJ1-1; weak D call: TRBD1 (5 bases). The V and J ends lost 7 bases and 3 bases respectively, with 12 bases between them. This CDR3 contains 13 residues. The CDR3 coding sequence is TGTGCCAGCATAGACAGCTCTTACACTGAAGCTTTCTTT. Amino acids: CASIDSSYTEAFF.

This chain links TRBV25-1 with TRBJ2-2, with D uncertain. This CDR3 has 13 amino acids. Trimming removed 10 bases at V and 1 base at J, with 10 bases between. Germline V gives CDR1 MGHDK, CDR2 SYGVNS. The CDR3, as DNA: TGTGCCACCTTGACTCAGAACACCGGGGAGCTGTTTTTT. Translation gives CATLTQNTGELFF.

The V and J genes are TRBV11-1 and TRBJ2-1, with D possibly being TRBD2 (6 bases). CDR3 length: 16 amino acids. In germline, CDR1 is SGHAT, CDR2 FQDESV (reference sequence). Deletions cut 1 base from V and 6 bases from J, with 16 bases between. CDR3 amino acids: CASSLGPTRGGNEQFF. The CDR3 DNA follows: TGTGCCAGCAGCTTAGGACCGACTAGGGGTGGCAATGAGCAGTTCTTC.

This clone showed up just once. The chain couples TRBV5-1 to TRBJ1-2, with 7 bases lining up with TRBD1. CDR1 is SGHRS and CDR2 is YFSETQ in the germline V gene. The V and J ends lost 3 bases and 6 bases, in that order; junction bases with no gene match: 5. The CDR3 extends over 13 amino acids. The CDR3 coding sequence is TGCGCCAGCAGCTACGACAGGGTGGATGGCTACACCTTC. The encoded protein is CASSYDRVDGYTF.

This clone was seen more than once but under ten times. The chain recombines TRBV7-3 with TRBJ2-5; TRBD1 matches at 7 bases. J was trimmed by 2 bases and V by 5 bases; bases with no gene match: 2. CDR1 is SGHTA and CDR2 is FQGTGA in the germline V gene. This CDR3 spans 13 amino acids. The CDR3 DNA reads TGTGCCAGCAGCGCGGACAGGCAAGAGACCCAGTACTTC. The encoded protein is CASSADRQETQYF.

The V and J genes are TRBV29-1 and TRBJ1-1; 7 bases fit TRBD1. CDR1 and CDR2 (germline): SQVTM, ANQGSEA. The J segment lost 1 base and the V segment lost 7 bases, leaving 6 bases of the junction unmatched. The CDR3 consists of 13 residues. CDR3 coding DNA: TGCAGCGCCTACGACAGGGCGAACACTGAAGCTTTCTTT. It encodes CSAYDRANTEAFF.

The sample holds one count of this clone. The V and J genes are TRBV6-5 and TRBJ2-3; D might be TRBD2 (5 bases). Deletions cut 5 bases from V and 2 bases from J, with 14 bases between. Germline-derived CDR1 and CDR2 are MNHEY and SVGAGI. This CDR3 has 15 residues. CDR3 DNA sequence: TGTGCCAGCAGTACCGGACTGAAACCCACAGATACGCAGTATTTT. It specifies CASSTGLKPTDTQYF.

The gene calls are TRBV19 and TRBJ1-3; TRBD1 aligns across 10 bases. Trimming took 7 bases from V and 1 from J; bases not matched to a gene: 7. The germline gives CDR1 LNHDA, CDR2 SQIVND (reference sequence). The CDR3 runs to 16 residues. CDR3 residues: CASTTTGGESGNTIYF. CDR3 nucleotide sequence: TGTGCCAGTACTACGACAGGGGGCGAATCTGGAAACACCATATATTTT.

The CDR3 reads CASRDRETQPQHF. The DNA of the CDR3 is TGTGCCAGCAGGGACAGGGAGACTCAGCCCCAGCATTTT. The rearrangement uses TRBV2 and TRBJ1-5; 8 bases map to TRBD1. V was pared by 6 bases and J by 6 bases, with 4 bases of the junction left unmatched. The CDR3 extends over 13 amino acids. Germline V gene data show CDR1 as SNHLY and CDR2 as FYNNEI.

The chain links TRBV9 to TRBJ2-1; 10 nucleotides line up with TRBD2. V shed 4 bases and J 6 bases; nucleotides not matched to a gene: 7. The CDR3 has 15 residues. CDR1 is SGDLS, CDR2 YYNGEE, per germline. The CDR3 sequence is CASSPLAGGANEQFF. The CDR3 nucleotides read TGTGCCAGCAGCCCGTTAGCGGGAGGTGCCAATGAGCAGTTCTTC. Using reference TRBV9 and TRBJ2-1 for the parts outside the CDR3, the full variable domain is DSGVTQTPKHLITATGQRVTLRCSPRSGDLSVYWYQQSLDQGLQFLIQYYNGEERAKGNILERFSAQQFPDLHSELNLSSLELGDSALYFCASSPLAGGANEQFFGPGTRLTVL.

A few counts support this clone. The chain's CDR3 is CASSPVSTGLNTGELFF. The CDR3 nucleotides read TGTGCCAGCTCACCAGTTTCGACAGGGCTGAACACCGGGGAGCTGTTTTTT. V and J are TRBV18 and TRBJ2-2; 7 positions agree with TRBD1. Unmatched junction bases numbered 7, after V lost 2 bases and J lost 1 base. The length of the CDR3 is 17 residues. CDR1 KGHSH and CDR2 LQKENI come from the germline V gene.

This sequence joins TRBV4-1 and TRBJ2-4; 7 nucleotides line up with TRBD1. Germline values: CDR1 MGHRA, CDR2 YSYEKL. CDR3 length: 18 amino acids. V lost 0 bases, J lost 4 bases, and 12 bases stayed unmatched. The chain's CDR3 is CASSQEGGSLESKNIQYF. CDR3 nucleotides: TGCGCCAGCAGCCAAGAAGGGGGCAGTCTCGAAAGTAAAAACATTCAGTACTTC.

This clone appeared once. The chain is built from TRBV3-1 (or the pseudogene TRBV3-2) and TRBJ2-1; TRBD1 matches 9 bases. With 4 bases clipped from V and 9 bases from J, the junction kept 10 bases outside the gene matches. This CDR3 has 15 amino acids. Germline V lookup: CDR1 LGHDT, CDR2 YNNKEL (reference sequence). For the CDR3, the DNA is TGTGCCAGCAGCCGCCCGGGACAGGGATTAGGTGAGCAGTTCTTC. As protein: CASSRPGQGLGEQFF.

V and J are TRBV5-6 and TRBJ2-1; maybe TRBD2 (6 bases). The CDR3 runs 14 residues. V lost 1 base to trimming and J lost 8 bases, with 13 bases between them. The germline V gene encodes CDR1 SGHDT and CDR2 YYEEEE. The CDR3 is CASSLFSSDYEQFF. The CDR3 DNA sequence: TGTGCCAGCAGCTTGTTTTCTAGCGATTATGAGCAGTTCTTC. Supplemented by reference TRBV5-6 and TRBJ2-1, the full variable domain reads DAGVTQSPTHLIKTRGQQVTLRCSPKSGHDTVSWYQQALGQGPQFIFQYYEEEERQRGNFPDRFSGHQFPNYSSELNVNALLLGDSALYLCASSLFSSDYEQFFGPGTRLTVL.

The J gene is TRBJ1-4, the V gene TRBV7-9, with 9 bases lining up with TRBD1. The V gene end was trimmed by 6 bases and the J gene end by 8 bases; junction bases not matched to a gene: 10. The CDR3 length is 15 residues. The germline V gene has CDR1 SEHNR and CDR2 FQNEAQ (reference sequence). The CDR3 sequence: CASRPMGQGKEKLFF. CDR3 nucleotide sequence: TGTGCCAGCAGGCCTATGGGACAGGGAAAGGAAAAACTGTTTTTT.

As regards this clone: The identical CDR3 is also encoded by other nucleotide sequences in the sample. The V and J genes are TRBV7-3 and TRBJ1-1; D is unclear. The germline V gene encodes CDR1 SGHTA and CDR2 FQGTGA. CDR3 length equals 13 residues. Trimming shortened V by 0 bases and J by 4 bases, and 6 bases separated the two germline ends. CDR3 DNA sequence: TGTGCCAGCAGCTTAACTAGTCGCACTGAAGCTTTCTTT. It yields the protein CASSLTSRTEAFF. Supplemented by reference TRBV7-3 and TRBJ1-1, the full variable domain reads GAGVSQTPSNKVTEKGKYVELRCDPISGHTALYWYRQSLGQGPEFLIYFQGTGAADDSGLPNDRFFAVRPEGSVSTLKIQRTERGDSAVYLCASSLTSRTEAFFGQGTRLTVV.

The chain joins TRBV3-1 (or the pseudogene TRBV3-2) to TRBJ2-5; tentatively, D is TRBD2 (5 bases). This CDR3 has 15 residues. Germline loops: CDR1 LGHDT, CDR2 YNNKEL (reference sequence). The ends were cut back, 2 bases at V and 6 bases at J, with 16 bases in the middle. For the CDR3, the DNA is TGTGCCAGCAGCCAAACACTAGATAGGAAGCAGACCCAGTACTTC. Encoded protein: CASSQTLDRKQTQYF.